These T cell receptor beta chains were read from a single sample in a study of immune cell composition in non-small cell lung cancer. Produced via immunoSEQ multiplex PCR; TCRdb's table is partial and in-frame only. The table records a few thousand clones, 55% to 80% of them present only once. The sequenced sample consisted of non-adjacent lung tissue. The receptor source for this set is a human donor with non-small cell lung cancer. Both conserved end residues are part of each CDR3. Fields, in order: D gene, J gene, V gene, clone size, CDR3 DNA, CDR3 protein. The D gene is left open where the match is weak. Clone size appears in some rows only: once, few, many, or a class for an expanded clone.

TRBD1,TRBJ1-6,TRBV5-1,NA,TGCGCCAGCAGCCGGGACAGGGGTAACTCACCCCTCCACTTT,CASSRDRGNSPLHF
NA,TRBJ1-4,TRBV7-9,NA,TGTGCCAGCAGCTTCCAGAATGAACTGTTTTTT,CASSFQNELFF
NA,TRBJ2-1,TRBV21-1,NA,TGTGCCAGCAGCCCCCAACAGGTAGCGGGGACCTACAATGAGCAGTTCTTC,CASSPQQVAGTYNEQFF
TRBD1,TRBJ2-1,TRBV28,NA,TGTGCCAGCAGTTCAACTATACAGGGGGACGACAATGAGCAGTTCTTC,CASSSTIQGDDNEQFF
NA,TRBJ2-7,TRBV11-2,NA,TGTGCCAGCAGCTCAGACAGAATCTACGAGCAGTACTTC,CASSSDRIYEQYF
NA,TRBJ1-1,TRBV10-3,NA,TGTGCCATCAGTGATCCGAAAAGCGAGCGCGCTGAAGCTTTCTTT,CAISDPKSERAEAFF
NA,TRBJ2-7,TRBV6-1,NA,TGTGCCAGCATAGAGGAGGGAAGGGGTTACGAGCAGTACTTC,CASIEEGRGYEQYF
TRBD2,TRBJ2-5,TRBV6-6,NA,TGTGCCAGCAGTAAGGGACTAGCGGGAGAGACCCAGTACTTC,CASSKGLAGETQYF
NA,TRBJ2-2,TRBV5-1,NA,TGCGCCAGCAGCTTAGGCAGGACCGGGGAGCTGTTTTTT,CASSLGRTGELFF
TRBD2,TRBJ2-1,TRBV7-2,NA,TGTGCCAGCAGCACCGGACGAGAGCGGGGTGAGCAGTTCTTC,CASSTGRERGEQFF
NA,TRBJ1-2,TRBV2,NA,TGTGCCAGCAGTGAAAGGGGGAATGGCTACACCTTC,CASSERGNGYTF
NA,TRBJ1-2,TRBV30,NA,TGTGCCTGGAGCCGGGGGGTACTAACTCCTAACTATGGCTACACCTTC,CAWSRGVLTPNYGYTF
NA,TRBJ2-2,TRBV11-2,NA,TGTGCCAGCAGCCCTATTCTGAATACCGGGGAGCTGTTTTTT,CASSPILNTGELFF
TRBD2,TRBJ2-7,TRBV15,NA,TGTGCCACCAGCCGTGGCGGGAGCTCCTACGAGCAGTACTTC,CATSRGGSSYEQYF
TRBD2,TRBJ2-5,TRBV18,NA,TGTGCCAGCTCCTTCGGGGGGGTCCAAGAGACCCAGTACTTC,CASSFGGVQETQYF
TRBD1,TRBJ1-1,TRBV14,NA,TGTGCCAGCAGCCGCCGACAGGGGATTCGTACTGAAGCTTTCTTT,CASSRRQGIRTEAFF
NA,TRBJ2-3,TRBV6-4,NA,TGTGCCAGCTCCCGGGAGCCAAGTCCAGATACGCAGTATTTT,CASSREPSPDTQYF
TRBD2,TRBJ2-3,TRBV11-3,NA,TGTGCCAGCAGCCCCCCGGGAGGGGCAGATACGCAGTATTTT,CASSPPGGADTQYF
TRBD2,TRBJ2-1,TRBV11-3,NA,TGTGCCAGCAGCTTTTCGGGGGGGATAAATGAGCAGTTCTTC,CASSFSGGINEQFF
NA,TRBJ1-5,TRBV29-1,few,TGCAGCGTCCGGGACAACCTAAATCAGCCCCAGCATTTT,CSVRDNLNQPQHF
NA,TRBJ2-1,TRBV9,NA,TGTGCCAGCGGGAGCTCCAGTCGCTCCTACAATGAGCAGTTCTTC,CASGSSSRSYNEQFF
NA,TRBJ1-4,TRBV2,NA,TGTGCCAGCAGTGCCTTAGCCAGTATAAGTGAAAAACTGTTTTTT,CASSALASISEKLFF
NA,TRBJ2-5,TRBV5-5,NA,TGTGCCAGCAGCGAGCGGACAGACCAAGAGACCCAGTACTTC,CASSERTDQETQYF
TRBD2,TRBJ2-3,TRBV19,NA,TGTGCCAGTAGTATAACGGCTAGCGGGAGTGATACGCAGTATTTT,CASSITASGSDTQYF